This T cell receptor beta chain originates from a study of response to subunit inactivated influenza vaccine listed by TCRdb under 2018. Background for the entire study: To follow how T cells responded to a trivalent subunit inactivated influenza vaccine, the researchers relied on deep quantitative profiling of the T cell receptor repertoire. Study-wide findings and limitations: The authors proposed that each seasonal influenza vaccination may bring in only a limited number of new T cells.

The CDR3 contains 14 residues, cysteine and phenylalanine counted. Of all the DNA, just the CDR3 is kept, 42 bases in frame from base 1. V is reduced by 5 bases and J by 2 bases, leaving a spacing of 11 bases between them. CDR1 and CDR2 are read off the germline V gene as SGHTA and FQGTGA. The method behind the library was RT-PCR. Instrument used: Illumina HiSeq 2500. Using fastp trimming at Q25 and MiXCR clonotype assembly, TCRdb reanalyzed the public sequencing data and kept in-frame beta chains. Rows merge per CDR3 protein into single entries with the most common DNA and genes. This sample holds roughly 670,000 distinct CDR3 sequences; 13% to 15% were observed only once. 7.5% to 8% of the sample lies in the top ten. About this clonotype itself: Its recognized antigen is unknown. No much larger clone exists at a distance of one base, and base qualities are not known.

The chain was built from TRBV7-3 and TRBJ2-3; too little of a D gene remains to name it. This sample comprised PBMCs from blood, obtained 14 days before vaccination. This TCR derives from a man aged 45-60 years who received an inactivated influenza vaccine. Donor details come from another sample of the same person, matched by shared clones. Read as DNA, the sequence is TGTGCCAGCAGCCTGACTCAAAACACAGATACGCAGTATTTT. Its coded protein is CASSLTQNTDTQYF.